This T cell receptor (beta chain) was captured by sequencing in a study of tumor and adjacent non-tumor tissue in lung cancer. Across the study: Histology: eleven to twelve adenocarcinoma, a couple of squamous cell carcinoma, 1 small cell lung cancer. Study-level results: Shorter survival was associated with higher TCR diversity in tumors.

This sample's RNA came from whole unsorted tissue. This non-tumor lung sample came from over 3 cm beyond the tumor edge. Between August and November 2014, newly diagnosed, chemotherapy-naive lung cancer patients underwent thoracic surgery in China. For this clonotype: Its antigen is not identified. This likely comes from a read error, as the CDR3 has no conserved phenylalanine or tryptophan at its end.

Trimming removed 6 bases from V and 2 bases from J, with 13 bases in between. CDR1 and CDR2 from the germline V gene are MNHNS and SASEGT. The length of the CDR3 is 14 residues. TCRbeta libraries were built with three rounds of nested PCR, modified from ARM-PCR. TCRdb fed the multiplex PCR reads into MiXCR, producing one record per CDR3 protein. The table lists 110,000 or so distinct CDR3 sequences, over 55% of them singletons. Sequenced sample: distant non-tumor lung tissue. The chain combines TRBV6-1 with TRBJ2-5, with D perhaps TRBD1 (5 bases). The TCR sequence derives from a man aged 60 to 69 with non-small cell lung cancer. This chain's CDR3 is CASRGAYQQETQYL. CDR3 DNA: TGTGCCAGCAGAGGGGCCTATCAACAAGAGACCCAGTACTTG.